This T cell receptor beta chain was retrieved from a study of blood T cell repertoires in COVID-19 (dated by TCRdb to about 2020). Background on the whole study: Samples covering the acute and convalescent phases of COVID-19 were provided by collaborators in the United States, Italy and Spain. A freely available public database, intended as a resource for researchers studying the immune response to SARS-CoV-2, is where the repertoires were released. Where available, HLA class I and class II types were obtained from metadata supplied by the sample provider rather than from assay-based typing. The material from the prospective study consisted of cDNA or gDNA derived from T cells, B-cell-depleted T cells, or PBMCs. Subjects who had been exposed to COVID-19, were actively infected with it, or had recovered from it provided the deeply sampled blood TCRbeta repertoires that made up the dataset. Sample metadata almost always included a de-identified subject ID, COVID-19 status, age in years and sex. The samples were drawn from two sources: the first 160 participants of the ongoing ImmuneRACE study, and 1,254 subjects contributed by 6 global collaborators. Findings and caveats that apply to the study as a whole: Clinical and demographic metadata were provided uncurated, with the amount varying by source and participant.

In Seattle, one collaborating source enrolled patients while the infection was active and tracked those patients longitudinally over the course of disease. Whole blood was collected in K2EDTA tubes by collaborating institutions according to the institutions' own protocols. Collaborator samples were shipped for TCRbeta analysis as frozen whole blood, isolated PBMCs, or DNA extracted from either sample type. As concerns this clone: No antigen is known for it. No clone much larger than this one lies a single base away; base qualities are absent.

The immunoSEQ Assay, a bias-controlled multiplex PCR, was used to amplify TCRbeta CDR3 regions from genomic DNA. The source study handled its data this way. Within the assay, amplification of reference gene primers was used to estimate how many nucleated cells each sample contained. To quantify the absolute abundance of each unique TCRbeta CDR3 rearrangement, sequence reads were collapsed and filtered. Productive Simpson clonality was computed per sample as the square root of Simpson's diversity index over productive rearrangements. What TCRdb holds here is the immuneACCESS table cut down to in-frame rearrangements. Part of the clones is not present; checked against another copy, under half of the missing clones reflect an unresolved V gene, and the others are unexplained. V, J and clone size derive from that table, while D and trimming were established from the DNA sequence. The sample data list roughly 200,000 clones, and about 84% of these were observed just once. The top ten constitute 18% of the sample.

Reading the germline V gene (reference sequence) gives CDR1 LNHDA and CDR2 SQIVND. Relative to germline, V is 2 bases shorter and J is 6 bases shorter, with 11 bases between their ends. Counted from cysteine to phenylalanine, this CDR3 has 14 amino acids. Of the read, only the CDR3 DNA is kept; its 42 bases are in frame from base 1. The sequencing input was peripheral blood. The rearranged segments are TRBV19 and TRBJ1-5; TRBD1 is perhaps the D gene, given 6 matching bases. The clonotype was recovered from a person aged 65 to 85 with COVID-19, enrolled during active disease. At the DNA level, the sequence is TGTGCCAGTAGTATATGGGGGCGCCGTCAGCCCCAGCATTTT. Its translation is CASSIWGRRQPQHF.